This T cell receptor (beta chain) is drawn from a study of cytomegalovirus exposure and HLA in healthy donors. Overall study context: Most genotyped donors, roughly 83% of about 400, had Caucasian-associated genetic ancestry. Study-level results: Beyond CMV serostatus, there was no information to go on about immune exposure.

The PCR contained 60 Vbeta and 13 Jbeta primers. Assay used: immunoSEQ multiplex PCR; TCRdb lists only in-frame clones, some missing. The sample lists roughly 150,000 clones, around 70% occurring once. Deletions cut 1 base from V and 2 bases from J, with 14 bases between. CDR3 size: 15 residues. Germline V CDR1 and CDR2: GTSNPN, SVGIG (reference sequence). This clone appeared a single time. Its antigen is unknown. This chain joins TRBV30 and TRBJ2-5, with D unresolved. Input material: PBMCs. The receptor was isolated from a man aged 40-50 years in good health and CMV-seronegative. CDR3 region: CAWSAEYLEQETQYF. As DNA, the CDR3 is TGTGCCTGGAGTGCCGAGTATCTGGAGCAAGAGACCCAGTACTTC.